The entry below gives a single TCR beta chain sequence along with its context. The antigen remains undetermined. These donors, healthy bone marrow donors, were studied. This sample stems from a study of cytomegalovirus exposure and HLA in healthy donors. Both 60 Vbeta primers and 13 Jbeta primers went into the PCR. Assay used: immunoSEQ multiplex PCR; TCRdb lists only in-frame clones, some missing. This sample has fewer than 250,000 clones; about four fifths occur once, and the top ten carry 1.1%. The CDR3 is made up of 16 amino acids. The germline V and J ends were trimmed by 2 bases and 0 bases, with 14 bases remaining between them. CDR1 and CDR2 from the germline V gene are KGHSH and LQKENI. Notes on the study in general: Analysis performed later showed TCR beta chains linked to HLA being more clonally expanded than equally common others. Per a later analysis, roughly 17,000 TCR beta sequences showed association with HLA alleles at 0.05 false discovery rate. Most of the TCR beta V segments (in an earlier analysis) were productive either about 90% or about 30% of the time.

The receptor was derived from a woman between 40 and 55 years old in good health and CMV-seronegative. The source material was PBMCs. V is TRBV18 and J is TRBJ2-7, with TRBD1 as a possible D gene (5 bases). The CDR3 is CASSPGFTRGSYEQYF. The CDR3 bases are TGTGCCAGCTCACCAGGGTTTACAAGGGGCTCCTACGAGCAGTACTTC.